The clone carrying this T cell receptor (beta chain) was seen only once. The sample has other DNA sequences that encode this CDR3 too. V shed 4 bases and J shed 0 bases, with 5 bases lying between them. Looked up from germline, CDR1 is SGHRS and CDR2 is YFSETQ. The CDR3 sequence is 12 residues long. Following RNA extraction, reverse transcription yielded cDNA that acted as the sequencing template. Only in-frame clones appear in the TCRdb table, and some are missing; sequencing was by immunoSEQ multiplex PCR. The sample shows approximately 150,000 clones, around 54% of them seen only once. Separation by sorting yielded CD4+ and CD8+ T cells from PBMCs. The data are from a study of CD8+ T cells in alopecia areata.

This clonotype originated in a human donor in good health. The sequencing sample was made of CD4+ T cells sorted from blood. The J gene is TRBJ2-7, the V gene TRBV5-1; possibly TRBD2 for D (5 bases). CDR3 region: CASSRDSYEQYF. Here the CDR3 DNA reads TGCGCCAGCAGCCGGGACTCCTACGAGCAGTACTTC. Drawing the rest from reference TRBV5-1 and TRBJ2-7, the complete variable domain is KAGVTQTPRYLIKTRGQQVTLSCSPISGHRSVSWYQQTPGQGLQFLFEYFSETQRNKGNFPGRFSGRQFSNSRSEMNVSTLELGDSALYLCASSRDSYEQYFGPGTRLTVT.